This is a list of T cell receptor beta chains from one sample in a study of blood T cell repertoires in COVID-19. TCRdb's copy holds only in-frame clones and misses some; the assay was immunoSEQ multiplex PCR. Of approximately 180,000 clones listed, approximately 85% are singletons. Sequenced material: PBMCs or T cells enriched from blood (not recorded which). The receptors were gathered from a man aged 40-55 years who had recovered from COVID-19. Each CDR3 is given with its conserved first and last residue. A D gene is named only where the DNA matches it firmly. Where a row states a size, it is once, few, many or the class of an expanded clone; other rows omit it.

D gene,J gene,V gene,clone size,CDR3 DNA,CDR3 protein
TRBD1,TRBJ1-1,TRBV25-1,-,TGTGCCAGCAGTCTGGAGGGGGCAGGGATCACTGAAGCTTTCTTT,CASSLEGAGITEAFF
TRBD1,TRBJ1-4,TRBV6-5,-,TGTGCCAGCAGTTACAGAGGACAGGGAGTGAAACTGTTTTTT,CASSYRGQGVKLFF
-,TRBJ1-2,TRBV15,-,TGTGCCACCAGCAGAGAGAATAGGAAGCGGTCCTTC,CATSRENRKRSF
-,TRBJ2-7,TRBV28,-,TGTGCCAGCAGTCCTGAGGGAGAGCAGTACTTC,CASSPEGEQYF
TRBD2,TRBJ2-5,TRBV27,-,TGTGCCAGCAGTTTAACTAGCGGGAGGGCGGAGACCCAGTACTTC,CASSLTSGRAETQYF
TRBD1,TRBJ1-6,TRBV28,-,TGTGCCAGCAGTTTTCCGACAGGGGATAATTCACCCCTCCACTTT,CASSFPTGDNSPLHF
-,TRBJ1-1,TRBV5-1,-,TGCGCCAGCAGCTCCGGCGGCCCTCAAAGAGCTTTCTTT,CASSSGGPQRAFF
TRBD1,TRBJ2-4,TRBV5-4,-,TGTGCCAGCAGCGCCGGGACAGGAGCCGAAAACATTCAGTACTTC,CASSAGTGAENIQYF
-,TRBJ1-5,TRBV28,-,TGTGCCAGCAGTTGGGGCCGGGGCAATCAGCCCCAGCATTTT,CASSWGRGNQPQHF
-,TRBJ1-5,TRBV2,-,TGTGCCAGCAGTGAATCGTCCCGGGGACAGCCCCAGCATTTT,CASSESSRGQPQHF
TRBD1,TRBJ2-7,TRBV6-5,-,TGTGCCAGCAGTTCCCAGGGGACAGGGGGATACGAGCAGTACTTC,CASSSQGTGGYEQYF
-,TRBJ1-4,TRBV27,-,TGTGCCAGCAGTTTGGCTGCAACTAATGAAAAACTGTTTTTT,CASSLAATNEKLFF
TRBD2,TRBJ2-7,TRBV3-1/TRBV3-2,once,TGTGCCAGCAGCCAAGATGTGTGGGAGGGTTCGGGGGAGCAGTACTTC,CASSQDVWEGSGEQYF
-,TRBJ1-5,TRBV28,-,TGTGCCAGCAGTTTTTTTGGCAGGGGAAGGGATCAGCCCCAGCATTTT,CASSFFGRGRDQPQHF
TRBD2,TRBJ2-7,TRBV25-1,few,TGTGCCAGCAGTGATACGGGGGGTGGCGGGAGCGAGCAGTACTTC,CASSDTGGGGSEQYF
-,TRBJ1-5,TRBV2,few,TGTGCCAGCAGTGAAGACCGAGGTAGCAATCAGCCCCAGCATTTT,CASSEDRGSNQPQHF
-,TRBJ1-6,TRBV6-5,-,TGTGCCCACAAGGAGGGGAATGATTCACCCCTCCACTTT,CAHKEGNDSPLHF
TRBD1,TRBJ1-4,TRBV11-2,-,TGTGCCAGCAGCGCGTCACAGGGGTCTAATGAAAAACTGTTTTTT,CASSASQGSNEKLFF
-,TRBJ1-5,TRBV2,once,TGTGCCAGCAGTGAATCGAGACAAGCTCAGCCCCAGCATTTT,CASSESRQAQPQHF
-,TRBJ1-2,TRBV9,-,TGTGCCAGCAGCGCCCCAGGGCAAGGCTACACCTTC,CASSAPGQGYTF
-,TRBJ2-1,TRBV19,-,TGTGCCAGTAGTCCGTCAGGGTGGCCCTACAATGAGCAGTTCTTC,CASSPSGWPYNEQFF
TRBD2,TRBJ2-3,TRBV2,-,TGTGCCAGCGGGAGCGGGAGGGGGGTCACAGATACGCAGTATTTT,CASGSGRGVTDTQYF
-,TRBJ2-5,TRBV6-5,-,TGTGCCAGCAGTTACTCGTTCGGGGAAGGGGAGACCCAGTACTTC,CASSYSFGEGETQYF
-,TRBJ1-2,TRBV6-1,-,TGTGCCAGCAGTGAAACAGCTAACTATGGCTACACCTTC,CASSETANYGYTF
-,TRBJ1-3,TRBV19,-,TGTGCCAGTAGTTTGTTAGACCGGAGCTCTGGAAACACCATATATTTT,CASSLLDRSSGNTIYF
-,TRBJ2-2,TRBV19,-,TGTGCCAGTAGTACCCGGCAGGGGCCCTTAGGCACCGGGGAGCTGTTTTTT,CASSTRQGPLGTGELFF
-,TRBJ1-4,TRBV10-3,once,TGTGCCATCAGTGAGTCCCTAGTGCGGTCTAATGAAAAACTGTTTTTT,CAISESLVRSNEKLFF
TRBD1,TRBJ2-3,TRBV6-1,-,TGTGCCAGCAGTGAACGGGACAGGAGCACAGATACGCAGTATTTT,CASSERDRSTDTQYF
TRBD2,TRBJ2-1,TRBV7-8,once,TGTGCCAGCAGCCGAGGGACTAGCGGGAGGAATGAGCAGTTCTTC,CASSRGTSGRNEQFF
TRBD1,TRBJ2-3,TRBV20-1,-,TGCAGTGCTAGTGATTCCCTGACAGGGGGCTCGAAAGATACGCAGTATTTT,CSASDSLTGGSKDTQYF
-,TRBJ1-1,TRBV9,-,TGTGCCAGCAGCGCGATTGTTGGAATTGGGGGACTCGGGTTAGTGAACACTGAAGCTTTCTTT,CASSAIVGIGGLGLVNTEAFF
TRBD2,TRBJ2-3,TRBV7-9,once,TGTGCCAGCAGCTTGGGGACTAGCGGGGTGAGCACAGATACGCAGTATTTT,CASSLGTSGVSTDTQYF
TRBD1,TRBJ1-1,TRBV6-5,-,TGTGCCAGCAGTTACGAAGGGACAGGGATTTGGTCTGAAGCTTTCTTT,CASSYEGTGIWSEAFF
TRBD1,TRBJ1-4,TRBV11-1,-,TGTGCCAGCAGCTCGACAGGGGTCGGTGAAAAACTGTTTTTT,CASSSTGVGEKLFF
-,TRBJ2-1,TRBV27,-,TGTGCCAGCAGTTTATTGGCTAGTGAGCACAATGAGCAGTTCTTC,CASSLLASEHNEQFF
TRBD1,TRBJ1-6,TRBV27,-,TGTGCCAGCAGTCCCGGGACAGATAATTCACCCCTCCACTTT,CASSPGTDNSPLHF
-,TRBJ1-1,TRBV5-6,once,TGTGCCAGCAGCTTGGATACGAGATTGAACACTGAAGCTTTCTTT,CASSLDTRLNTEAFF